This entry features one TCR beta chain sequence. Its specificity is unknown. The sample belongs to a study of cytomegalovirus exposure and HLA in healthy donors. Study-wide results and caveats: Across donors, presence/absence analyses took sequencing depth to be roughly uniform. HLA alleles were associated with 16,951 TCR beta sequences in a later analysis at 0.05 false discovery rate.

Primers: 60 Vbeta forward and 13 Jbeta reverse. Data came from immunoSEQ multiplex PCR; TCRdb stores just in-frame clones and leaves some out. Seen here are some 160,000 clones, 75% to 90% observed once, and the top ten hold approximately 1.4%. This clonotype was sampled from a young woman in good health and CMV-seronegative. Input material: PBMCs.

In DNA form, the CDR3 reads TGTGCCAGCAGTGTTGAAAGGGGAACTAATGAAAAACTGTTTTTT. Amino acid sequence: CASSVERGTNEKLFF. The chain is built from TRBV2 and TRBJ1-4; TRBD1 is a possible D gene (5 bases). The CDR3 is 15 residues long. Germline V lookup: CDR1 SNHLY, CDR2 FYNNEI. V lost 4 bases, J lost 1 base, and 10 bases lay in between.